The rows below give T cell receptor beta chains drawn from one sample of a study of shared clonotypes between healthy human individuals. Generated by immunoSEQ multiplex PCR, the TCRdb table keeps only in-frame clones and is missing some. Of about 460,000 clones listed, 70% to 80% are singletons. What was sequenced was PBMCs. Receptors originate from a woman aged 35 to 49 in good health. Some clones in this sample may be carry-over from other donors' samples. Both conserved end residues are part of each CDR3. D genes are given only for firm matches. Some rows have no size entry. The others give once, few or many, or a class for an expanded clone.

V	J	size	D	CDR3	DNA
TRBV28	TRBJ2-7	NA	TRBD1	CASSYPDREREQYF	TGTGCCAGCAGTTACCCGGACAGGGAAAGGGAGCAGTACTTC
TRBV28	TRBJ1-1	NA	TRBD1	CASSPGTVVSPEAFF	TGTGCCAGCAGCCCCGGGACAGTGGTGTCTCCTGAAGCTTTCTTT
TRBV28	TRBJ1-5	NA	NA	CASSLPGNSNQPQHF	TGTGCCAGCAGTTTGCCAGGGAATAGCAATCAGCCCCAGCATTTT
TRBV28	TRBJ1-1	NA	NA	CASSLGTLNTEAFF	TGTGCCAGCAGCCTAGGGACGTTGAACACTGAAGCTTTCTTT
TRBV18	TRBJ1-1	many	NA	CASSLDGNTEAFF	TGTGCCAGCTCCCTGGACGGGAACACTGAAGCTTTCTTT
TRBV29-1	TRBJ2-3	NA	NA	CSVRPVSTDTQYF	TGCAGCGTTCGACCGGTGAGCACAGATACGCAGTATTTT
TRBV7-3	TRBJ2-7	NA	TRBD1	CASSVNRGEQYF	TGTGCCAGCAGCGTAAACAGGGGCGAGCAGTACTTC
TRBV19	TRBJ2-2	NA	TRBD1	CASRLGTDYTGELFF	TGTGCCAGTAGGCTCGGGACAGACTACACCGGGGAGCTGTTTTTT
TRBV10-3	TRBJ1-5	once	NA	CAISQGVSGNQPQHF	TGTGCCATCAGCCAGGGAGTTTCGGGCAATCAGCCCCAGCATTTT
TRBV2	TRBJ2-5	NA	NA	CAGLDWQTQYF	TGTGCCGGATTAGATTGGCAGACCCAGTACTTC
TRBV5-1	TRBJ1-1	NA	TRBD1	CASSRGRTGAITEAFF	TGCGCCAGCAGCCGAGGACGGACAGGGGCGATCACTGAAGCTTTCTTT
TRBV4-3	TRBJ1-3	NA	NA	CASSLQGGGNTIYF	TGCGCCAGCAGCCTACAGGGTGGAGGAAACACCATATATTTT
TRBV6-1	TRBJ1-3	NA	TRBD1	CASSDRVKGQMSSGNTIYF	TGTGCCAGCAGTGACCGAGTCAAGGGACAGATGAGCTCTGGAAACACCATATATTTT
TRBV5-6	TRBJ1-1	NA	TRBD1	CASSLGRQGRFAFF	TGTGCCAGCAGCTTGGGGCGACAGGGCAGGTTTGCTTTCTTT
TRBV30	TRBJ1-2	NA	NA	CAWSKQQANYGYTF	TGTGCCTGGAGTAAACAGCAAGCTAACTATGGCTACACCTTC